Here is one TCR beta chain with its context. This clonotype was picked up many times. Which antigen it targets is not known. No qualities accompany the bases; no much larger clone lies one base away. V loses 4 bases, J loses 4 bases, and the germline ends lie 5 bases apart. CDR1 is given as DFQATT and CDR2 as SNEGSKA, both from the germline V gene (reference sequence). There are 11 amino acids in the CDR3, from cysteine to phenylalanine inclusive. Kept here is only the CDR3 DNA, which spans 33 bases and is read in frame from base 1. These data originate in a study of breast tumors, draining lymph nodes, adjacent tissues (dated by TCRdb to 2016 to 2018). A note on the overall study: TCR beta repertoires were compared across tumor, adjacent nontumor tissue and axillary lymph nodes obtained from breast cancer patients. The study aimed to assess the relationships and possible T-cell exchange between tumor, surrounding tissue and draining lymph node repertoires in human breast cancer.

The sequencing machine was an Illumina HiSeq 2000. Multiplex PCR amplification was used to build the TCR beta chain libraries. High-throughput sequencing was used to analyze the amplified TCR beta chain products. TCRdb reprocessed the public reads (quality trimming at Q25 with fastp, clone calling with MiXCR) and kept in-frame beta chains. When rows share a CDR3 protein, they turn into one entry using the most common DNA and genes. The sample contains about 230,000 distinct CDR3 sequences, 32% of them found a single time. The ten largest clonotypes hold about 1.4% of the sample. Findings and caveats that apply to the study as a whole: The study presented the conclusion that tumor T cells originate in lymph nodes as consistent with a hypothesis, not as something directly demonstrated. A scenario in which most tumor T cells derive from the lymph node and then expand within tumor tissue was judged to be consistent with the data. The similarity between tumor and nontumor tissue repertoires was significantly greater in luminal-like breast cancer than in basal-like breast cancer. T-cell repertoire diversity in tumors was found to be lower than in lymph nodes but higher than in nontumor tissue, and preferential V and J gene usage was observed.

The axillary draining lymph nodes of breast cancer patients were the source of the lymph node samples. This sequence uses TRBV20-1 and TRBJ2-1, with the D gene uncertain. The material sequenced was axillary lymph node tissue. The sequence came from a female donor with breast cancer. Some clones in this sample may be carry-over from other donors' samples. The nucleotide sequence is TGCAGTGCTAAGAGATACAATGAGCAGTTCTTC. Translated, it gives CSAKRYNEQFF.